These 4 T cell receptor beta chains were all obtained from the same sample, sequenced in a study of T cell responses to AZD1222 COVID-19 vaccine. This table comes from immunoSEQ multiplex PCR, and its TCRdb copy is limited to in-frame clones, with some not included. The sample records around 110,000 clones, about 91% being singletons. Specimen: peripheral blood, collected 28 days after the second AZD1222 dose. The receptors originated from an adult who received the AZD1222 COVID-19 vaccine.

The rearrangement links TRBV7-9 to TRBJ2-3; D remains ambiguous. Germline V CDR1 and CDR2: SEHNR, FQNEAQ (reference sequence). V was cut by 0 bases and J by 5 bases, with 6 bases left in between. There are 13 residues in the CDR3. CDR3 nucleotide sequence: TGTGCCAGCAGCTTAGCAGGTGGAGATACGCAGTATTTT. Protein: CASSLAGGDTQYF.

The chain carries TRBV29-1 and TRBJ2-1; 9 bases are shared with TRBD2. The CDR3 runs 14 residues. Germline CDR1 and CDR2: SQVTM and ANQGSEA. The J segment lost 7 bases and the V segment lost 4 bases, leaving 8 bases of the junction unmatched. This CDR3 reads CSVVNSGRGNEQFF. CDR3 bases: TGCAGCGTTGTTAATAGCGGGAGAGGGAATGAGCAGTTCTTC.

The sample holds one count of this clone. V and J are TRBV28 and TRBJ1-5; D gene ambiguous. CDR1 and CDR2 from the germline V gene are MDHEN and SYDVKM. The CDR3 spans 16 residues. V was shortened by 11 bases and J by 0 bases, with 20 bases between the two germline ends. The CDR3 DNA follows: TGTGCCGGTTCCATATCGGGCAACTATAGCAATCAGCCCCAGCATTTT. As protein: CAGSISGNYSNQPQHF.

The chain joins TRBV13 to TRBJ2-2, with D perhaps TRBD1 (5 bases). In germline, CDR1 is PRHDT, CDR2 FYEKMQ (reference sequence). The CDR3 contains 13 residues. V lost 6 bases to trimming and J lost 7 bases, with 12 bases between them. The CDR3 DNA is TGTGCCAGCAGTTCGAAGGGGCTCGGGGAGCTGTTTTTT. Its translation is CASSSKGLGELFF.